This entry lists 16 T cell receptor beta chains sequenced from one sample in a study of blood T cell repertoires in COVID-19 (dated by TCRdb to 2019 to 2021). Library construction relied on the immunoSEQ multiplex PCR assay. The immuneACCESS repertoire file appears here via TCRdb, limited to in-frame rearrangements. These files lack a portion of the clones; in checked studies, under half of the deficit traces to unresolved V genes, and the cause of the others is not known. For this sample the table gives around 220,000 clones, of which about 90% were detected only once. The ten most abundant clones make up approximately 14% of the sample. Sequencing was carried out using PBMCs or T cells enriched from blood (not recorded which). The receptors derive from a woman aged 45-60 years with acute COVID-19.

J is TRBJ2-3 and V is TRBV5-1; D is unclear. Germline CDR1 SGHRS, CDR2 YFSETQ. The CDR3 consists of 11 residues. V lost 3 bases and J lost 5, with 4 bases in between. The CDR3 protein is CASSSLDTQYF. DNA for the CDR3: TGCGCCAGCAGCTCTTTAGATACGCAGTATTTT.

This chain uses TRBV30 with TRBJ2-2; D not resolved. The CDR3 sequence is 12 residues long. The germline CDR1 and CDR2 sequences are GTSNPN and SVGIG (reference sequence). CDR3 in DNA: TGTGGACACGACACCGACACCGGGGAGCTGTTTTTT. It translates to CGHDTDTGELFF.

This clone appeared a single time. This sequence joins TRBV29-1 and TRBJ1-1; maybe TRBD1 (5 bases). This CDR3 spans 15 amino acids. CDR1 and CDR2 (germline): SQVTM, ANQGSEA. The ends were cut back, 6 bases at V and 3 bases at J, with 20 bases in the middle. CDR3 sequence reads: CSVRRAGKRDTEAFF. CDR3 nucleotides: TGCAGCGTAAGGAGGGCAGGGAAGAGGGACACTGAAGCTTTCTTT.

The DNA of the CDR3 is TGTGCCAGCAGTTCGGGACAGCGAAACTCACCCCTCCACTTT. As protein: CASSSGQRNSPLHF. The chain carries TRBV27 and TRBJ1-6, with 7 bases identical to TRBD1. This CDR3 region has 14 residues. V lost 4 bases to trimming and J lost 10 bases; unmatched junction nucleotides: 7. Germline CDR1 reads MNHEY; CDR2 reads SMNVEV (reference sequence).

The rearrangement links TRBV6-2 or TRBV6-3 to TRBJ1-5; D is ambiguous. The CDR3 length is 12 residues. V was shortened by 4 bases and J by 4 bases, with 5 bases between the two germline ends. Germline CDR1 and CDR2: MNHEY and SVGEGT. Written as DNA, the CDR3 is TGTGCCAGCAGTTTTGTAAATCAGCCCCAGCATTTT. Its translation is CASSFVNQPQHF.

The V and J genes are TRBV27 and TRBJ2-7; 8 nucleotides agree with TRBD2. There are 16 residues in the CDR3. With V trimmed by 6 bases and J by 0 bases, 10 bases remained unmatched. Looked up from germline, CDR1 is MNHEY and CDR2 is SMNVEV (reference sequence). As DNA, the CDR3 is TGTGCCAGCAGCCTGAGTAGCGGGACCTACTCCTACGAGCAGTACTTC. Residues: CASSLSSGTYSYEQYF.

In DNA, the CDR3 is TGCGCCAGCAGTTCTCAGGGGGGACAGCCCCAGCATTTT. This sequence encodes CASSSQGGQPQHF. This chain connects TRBV5-1 to TRBJ1-5; 7 bases map to TRBD1. V trimming: 5 bases; J trimming: 7 bases; junction bases outside the gene matches: 6. CDR3 length equals 13 residues. The germline gives CDR1 SGHRS, CDR2 YFSETQ.

The chain couples TRBV13 to TRBJ1-2; TRBD1 agrees at 8 bases. CDR3 length equals 16 residues. CDR1 PRHDT and CDR2 FYEKMQ come from the germline V gene (reference sequence). J was trimmed by 8 bases and V by 1 base; bases with no gene match: 12. The CDR3 is CASSLDPGQGSWGYTF. DNA for the CDR3: TGTGCCAGCAGCTTAGACCCCGGACAGGGCAGTTGGGGCTACACCTTC.

The CDR3: CASSQRGAGRGEQYF. The CDR3 nucleotides are TGTGCCAGCAGCCAGCGTGGGGCCGGTAGGGGCGAGCAGTACTTC. The chain is built from TRBV14 and TRBJ2-7; D possibly corresponds to TRBD1 (5 bases). V gave up 3 bases and J gave up 6 bases, with 18 bases separating them. Germline CDR1 SGHDN, CDR2 FVKESK. The CDR3 has 15 amino acids.

This clone was found a few times. The chain recombines TRBV7-9 with TRBJ1-1; 9 bases line up with TRBD1. The ends lost 5 bases at V and 1 base at J; junction bases unmatched: 8. The CDR3 spans 16 residues. Germline CDR1 SEHNR, CDR2 FQNEAQ (reference sequence). This CDR3 reads CASSPQTGGSNTEAFF. The CDR3 nucleotides are TGTGCCAGCAGCCCCCAGACAGGGGGATCGAACACTGAAGCTTTCTTT.

The chain recombines TRBV7-6 with TRBJ1-3, with no clear D. From germline, CDR1 is SGHVS and CDR2 FNYEAQ. The CDR3 consists of 16 residues. Between the trimmed V and J ends, which lost 1 base and 0 bases, there was a span of 10 bases. The CDR3 DNA follows: TGTGCCAGCAGCTTAGGATTCGGGAACTCTGGAAACACCATATATTTT. It encodes CASSLGFGNSGNTIYF.

This clone was seen a single time. The chain combines TRBV5-6 with TRBJ2-1; 9 bases match TRBD1. Trimming cost V 2 bases and J 5 bases; bases outside gene matches: 5. The CDR3 extends over 15 amino acids. Germline CDR1 reads SGHDT; CDR2 reads YYEEEE. The CDR3 DNA reads TGTGCCAGCAGCTTCCCCGGGACAGGGAACAATGAGCAGTTCTTC. This gives the protein CASSFPGTGNNEQFF.

The chain uses TRBV4-1 and TRBJ1-5; weak D call: TRBD1 (6 bases). Trimming stripped 0 bases from V and 6 bases from J, with 15 bases between. This CDR3 is 16 amino acids long. Germline V gives CDR1 MGHRA, CDR2 YSYEKL. DNA for the CDR3: TGCGCCAGCAGCCAAGATGGGCAGGGGCCGCCTCAGCCCCAGCATTTT. Encoded protein: CASSQDGQGPPQPQHF.

The chain combines TRBV5-6 with TRBJ2-6, with D tentatively TRBD1 (6 bases). This CDR3 is 17 amino acids long. The V end was cut by 4 bases, the J end by 0 bases, with 14 bases between. Germline V gene data show CDR1 as SGHDT and CDR2 as YYEEEE. CDR3 coding DNA: TGTGCCAGCAGCCAACCTACAGGGACCTCTGGGGCCAACGTCCTGACTTTC. The encoded protein is CASSQPTGTSGANVLTF.

This clone was seen a handful of times. The rearrangement joins TRBV6-5 to TRBJ2-7; perhaps TRBD2 as D (6 bases). This CDR3 spans 15 amino acids. The germline V and J ends were trimmed by 4 bases and 7 bases, with 20 bases remaining between them. Germline values: CDR1 MNHEY, CDR2 SVGAGI. The CDR3 sequence is CASSLFRDFREEQYF. DNA of the CDR3: TGTGCCAGCAGTTTATTCCGGGACTTTAGAGAGGAGCAGTACTTC.

The chain couples TRBV2 to TRBJ2-7; TRBD1 agrees at 7 bases. Trimming removed 7 bases from V and 0 bases from J; junction bases left unmatched: 3. From germline, CDR1 is SNHLY and CDR2 FYNNEI. The CDR3 is 13 amino acids. The CDR3 sequence: CASTGTASYEQYF. The CDR3, as DNA: TGTGCCAGCACCGGGACAGCCTCCTACGAGCAGTACTTC.